These 15 T cell receptor beta chains came from one sample sequenced in a study of Ad26.COV2.S vaccination and SARS-CoV-2 variants. Assay used: immunoSEQ multiplex PCR; TCRdb lists only in-frame clones, some missing. Of some 500,000 clones listed, 85% to 90% are singletons. Described treatment: some 19 received Ad26.COV2.S at low or high dose, single or two shots; about 5 received placebo; per-sample allocation not given. Collection of the samples took place on day 63 after the first injection of vaccine or placebo. The sample consisted of peripheral blood, taken in a trial of Ad26.COV2.S vaccine versus placebo. The receptors shown here come from a person aged 18-65 years who received the Ad26.COV2.S COVID-19 vaccine or a placebo.

The V call is TRBV28, the J call TRBJ2-5, with D unresolved. The germline CDR1 and CDR2 sequences are MDHEN and SYDVKM. Trimming removed 2 bases from V and 1 base from J, with 8 bases in between. The CDR3 is 14 amino acids. CDR3 in DNA: TGTGCCAGCAGTTTAGCACAGCTCCAAGAGACCCAGTACTTC. This encodes CASSLAQLQETQYF.

The chain joins TRBV28 to TRBJ2-6; 8 bases align to TRBD1. Germline V lookup: CDR1 MDHEN, CDR2 SYDVKM. CDR3 length: 18 residues. After removal of 6 bases from V and 2 bases from J, the junction contained 12 bases not matched to a gene. CDR3 sequence reads: CASRLNFLDRAGANVLTF. The CDR3 region has the DNA TGTGCCAGCAGACTTAATTTTCTGGACAGGGCTGGGGCCAACGTCCTGACTTTC.

This clone was seen a single time. This chain connects TRBV19 to TRBJ2-2; D uncertain. The CDR3 runs to 15 residues. Germline loops: CDR1 LNHDA, CDR2 SQIVND (reference sequence). V was shortened by 3 bases and J by 3 bases, with 11 bases between the two germline ends. CDR3 amino acids: CASSIQRPHTGELFF. In DNA form, the CDR3 reads TGTGCCAGTAGTATTCAAAGACCCCACACCGGGGAGCTGTTTTTT.

V usage is TRBV27 and J usage is TRBJ1-3; weak D call: TRBD1 (6 bases). Germline CDR1 and CDR2: MNHEY and SMNVEV (reference sequence). Trimming left V 10 bases short and J 2 bases short, with 12 bases between. This CDR3 is 13 amino acids long. The CDR3 loop is CATAGQPGNTIYF. The CDR3 coding sequence is TGTGCCACCGCAGGACAGCCTGGAAACACCATATATTTT.

The J gene is TRBJ2-1, the V gene TRBV18, with no clear D. CDR1 KGHSH and CDR2 LQKENI come from the germline V gene. The V end lost 2 bases, the J end lost 5 bases, and 1 base lay between the germline ends. The CDR3 consists of 11 residues. In nucleotides, the CDR3 is TGTGCCAGCTCACCAAACAATGAGCAGTTCTTC. Its translation is CASSPNNEQFF.

This clone was seen once. The V call is TRBV18, the J call TRBJ1-4; a possible D gene is TRBD1 (6 bases). The CDR3 is 15 amino acids. V shed 4 bases and J shed 6 bases, with 15 bases lying between them. CDR1 is KGHSH and CDR2 is LQKENI in the germline V gene. CDR3 in DNA: TGTGCCAGCTCACTGGGACAAGCGGGGCATGAAAAACTGTTTTTT. It encodes CASSLGQAGHEKLFF.

This clone showed up just once. This rearrangement joins TRBV4-1 to TRBJ1-2; D gene unclear. Germline V lookup: CDR1 MGHRA, CDR2 YSYEKL. The CDR3 is 13 amino acids. V dropped 1 base and J dropped 5 bases, with 8 bases sitting between them. CDR3 in amino acids: CASSQVGGYGYTF. CDR3 in DNA: TGCGCCAGCAGCCAAGTCGGTGGGTATGGCTACACCTTC.

The J gene is TRBJ2-1, the V gene TRBV5-1; 7 positions agree with TRBD2. Trimming cost V 4 bases and J 3 bases; bases outside gene matches: 4. The CDR3 has 14 amino acids. CDR1 is SGHRS and CDR2 is YFSETQ in the germline V gene. CDR3 loop: CASSELANYNEQFF. For the CDR3, the DNA is TGCGCCAGCAGCGAACTAGCGAACTACAATGAGCAGTTCTTC. Full variable domain (remainder filled in from reference TRBV5-1 and TRBJ2-1): KAGVTQTPRYLIKTRGQQVTLSCSPISGHRSVSWYQQTPGQGLQFLFEYFSETQRNKGNFPGRFSGRQFSNSRSEMNVSTLELGDSALYLCASSELANYNEQFFGPGTRLTVL.

This sequence joins TRBV19 and TRBJ2-2; 9 bases map to TRBD1. CDR3 size: 16 residues. The V gene's germline CDR1 is LNHDA and CDR2 SQIVND (reference sequence). With 9 bases clipped from V and 0 bases from J, the junction kept 8 bases outside the gene matches. The CDR3 loop reads CASRDRAKSNTGELFF. CDR3 bases: TGTGCCAGCCGGGACAGGGCTAAATCGAACACCGGGGAGCTGTTTTTT.

The gene calls are TRBV7-3 and TRBJ1-1, with D maybe TRBD1 (5 bases). The CDR3 spans 16 residues. V lost 1 base and J lost 0, with 12 bases in between. Germline CDR1 is SGHTA and CDR2 is FQGTGA. The CDR3 protein is CASSLRGGHLNTEAFF. CDR3 nucleotides: TGTGCCAGCAGCTTAAGGGGTGGACACCTGAACACTGAAGCTTTCTTT.

The CDR3 DNA is TGTGCCAGCAGTTTATCCCCAGGAGGCTATGGCTACACCTTC. Protein product: CASSLSPGGYGYTF. This chain uses TRBV27 with TRBJ1-2; D gene unclear. The CDR3 sequence is 14 residues long. Germline V CDR1 and CDR2: MNHEY, SMNVEV (reference sequence). V gave up 0 bases and J gave up 4 bases, with 9 bases separating them.

The rearrangement uses TRBV5-1 and TRBJ1-3, with D unresolved. V lost 0 bases and J 0 bases, leaving 10 bases between the germline ends. This CDR3 is built from 16 residues. The germline gives CDR1 SGHRS, CDR2 YFSETQ. Here the CDR3 DNA reads TGCGCCAGCAGCTTGGATTGGGGAGTCTCTGGAAACACCATATATTTT. This gives the protein CASSLDWGVSGNTIYF.

The chain uses TRBV12-3 or TRBV12-4 and TRBJ2-7; D remains unclear. The ends were cut back, 6 bases at V and 3 bases at J, with 9 bases in the middle. CDR3 length: 12 amino acids. CDR3 residues: CASRGEFYEQYF. The CDR3 bases are TGTGCCAGCAGGGGCGAGTTCTACGAGCAGTACTTC.

The chain combines TRBV9 with TRBJ2-5; 12 nucleotides agree with TRBD1. V was clipped by 6 bases and J by 5 bases; unmatched bases: 14. The CDR3 sequence is 17 residues long. Germline V gene lookup returns CDR1 SGDLS and CDR2 YYNGEE. The CDR3: CASTREGDRGLLETQYF. The CDR3 region has the DNA TGTGCCAGCACCAGGGAGGGGGACAGGGGGCTGTTGGAGACCCAGTACTTC.

CDR3 DNA: TGTGCCAGTAGTATAGATGCCGGCGGGAACTCCTACAATGAGCAGTTCTTC. Residues: CASSIDAGGNSYNEQFF. The rearrangement links TRBV19 to TRBJ2-1, with D perhaps TRBD2 (6 bases). CDR3 size: 17 residues. Per germline, CDR1 LNHDA and CDR2 SQIVND (reference sequence). The ends were cut back, 0 bases at V and 0 bases at J, with 12 bases in the middle.